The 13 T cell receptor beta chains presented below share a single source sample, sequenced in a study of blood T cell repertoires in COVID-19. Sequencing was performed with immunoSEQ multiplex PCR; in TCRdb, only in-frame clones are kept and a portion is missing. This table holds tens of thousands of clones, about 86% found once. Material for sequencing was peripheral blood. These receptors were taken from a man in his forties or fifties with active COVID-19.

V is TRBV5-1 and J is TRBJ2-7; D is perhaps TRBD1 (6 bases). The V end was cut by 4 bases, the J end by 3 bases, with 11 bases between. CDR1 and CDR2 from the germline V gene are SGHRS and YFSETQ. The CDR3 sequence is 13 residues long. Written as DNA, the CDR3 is TGCGCCAGCAGCCTCGGACAGATCTACGAGCAGTACTTC. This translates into CASSLGQIYEQYF.

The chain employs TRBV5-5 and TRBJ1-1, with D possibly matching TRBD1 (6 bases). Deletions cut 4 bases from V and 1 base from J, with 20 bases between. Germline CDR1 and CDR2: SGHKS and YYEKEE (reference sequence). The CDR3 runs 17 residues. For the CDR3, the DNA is TGTGCCAGCAGCCCGGAAAGGGGGAGGGACGAGAACACTGAAGCTTTCTTT. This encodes CASSPERGRDENTEAFF.

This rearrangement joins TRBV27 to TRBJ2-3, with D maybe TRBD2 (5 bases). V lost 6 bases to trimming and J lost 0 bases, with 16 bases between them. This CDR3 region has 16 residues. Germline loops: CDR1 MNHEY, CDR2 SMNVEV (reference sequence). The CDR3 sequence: CASRRLGVESTDTQYF. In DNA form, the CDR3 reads TGTGCCAGCAGGCGTCTCGGGGTGGAGAGCACAGATACGCAGTATTTT.

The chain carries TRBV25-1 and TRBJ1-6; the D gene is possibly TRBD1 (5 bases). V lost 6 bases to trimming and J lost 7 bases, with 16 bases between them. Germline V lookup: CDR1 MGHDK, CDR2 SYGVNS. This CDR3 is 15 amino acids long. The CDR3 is CASSEPRGFNSPLHF. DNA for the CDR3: TGTGCCAGCAGCGAGCCTCGGGGGTTCAATTCACCCCTCCACTTT.

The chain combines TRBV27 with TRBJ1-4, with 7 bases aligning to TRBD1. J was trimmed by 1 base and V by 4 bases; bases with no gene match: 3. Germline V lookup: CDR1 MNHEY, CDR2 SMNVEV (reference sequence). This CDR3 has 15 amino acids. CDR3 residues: CASSSRQGTNEKLFF. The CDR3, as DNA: TGTGCCAGCAGTTCCCGACAGGGAACTAATGAAAAACTGTTTTTT.

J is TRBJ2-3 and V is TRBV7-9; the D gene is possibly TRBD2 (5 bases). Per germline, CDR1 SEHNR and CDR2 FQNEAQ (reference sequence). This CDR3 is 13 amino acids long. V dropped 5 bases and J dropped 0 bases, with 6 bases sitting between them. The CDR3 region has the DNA TGTGCCAGCAGCCCGGGGAGCACAGATACGCAGTATTTT. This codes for CASSPGSTDTQYF.

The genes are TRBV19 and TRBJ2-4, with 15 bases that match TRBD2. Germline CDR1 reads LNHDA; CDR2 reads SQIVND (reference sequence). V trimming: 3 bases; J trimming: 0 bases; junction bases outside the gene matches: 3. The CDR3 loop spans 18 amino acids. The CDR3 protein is CASSMGTSGGTAKNIQYF. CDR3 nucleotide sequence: TGTGCCAGTAGTATGGGGACTAGCGGGGGGACAGCCAAAAACATTCAGTACTTC.

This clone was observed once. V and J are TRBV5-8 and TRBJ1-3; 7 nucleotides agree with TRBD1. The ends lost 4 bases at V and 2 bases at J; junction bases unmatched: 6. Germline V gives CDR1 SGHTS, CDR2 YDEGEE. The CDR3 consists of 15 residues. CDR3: CASSKGQRTGNTIYF. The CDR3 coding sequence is TGTGCCAGCAGCAAGGGACAGCGAACTGGAAACACCATATATTTT.

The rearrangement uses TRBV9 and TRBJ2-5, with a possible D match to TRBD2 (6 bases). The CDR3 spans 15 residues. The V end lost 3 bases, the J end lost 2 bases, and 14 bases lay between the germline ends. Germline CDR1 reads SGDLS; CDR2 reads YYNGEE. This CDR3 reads CASSASGLRQETQYF. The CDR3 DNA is TGTGCCAGCAGCGCCTCGGGACTTAGGCAAGAGACCCAGTACTTC.

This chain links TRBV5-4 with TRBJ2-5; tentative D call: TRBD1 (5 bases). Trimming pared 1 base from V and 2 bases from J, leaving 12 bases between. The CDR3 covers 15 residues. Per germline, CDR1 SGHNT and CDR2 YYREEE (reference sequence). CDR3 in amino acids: CASSLSRTRQETQYF. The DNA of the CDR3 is TGTGCCAGCAGCTTGTCCCGGACAAGGCAAGAGACCCAGTACTTC.

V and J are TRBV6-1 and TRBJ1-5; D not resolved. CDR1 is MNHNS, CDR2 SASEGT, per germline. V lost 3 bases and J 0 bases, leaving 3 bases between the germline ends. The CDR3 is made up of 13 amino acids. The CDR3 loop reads CASSDSSNQPQHF. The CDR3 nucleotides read TGTGCCAGCAGTGACAGTAGCAATCAGCCCCAGCATTTT.

For the CDR3, the DNA is TGTGCCAGCAGTTCTTCCCACTCGACTAAATTAGGCATTCAGTACTTC. This gives the protein CASSSSHSTKLGIQYF. This sequence joins TRBV28 and TRBJ2-4, with D possibly matching TRBD2 (5 bases). CDR3 length: 16 residues. Between the trimmed V and J ends, which lost 4 bases and 9 bases, there was a span of 22 bases. CDR1 and CDR2 (germline): MDHEN, SYDVKM.

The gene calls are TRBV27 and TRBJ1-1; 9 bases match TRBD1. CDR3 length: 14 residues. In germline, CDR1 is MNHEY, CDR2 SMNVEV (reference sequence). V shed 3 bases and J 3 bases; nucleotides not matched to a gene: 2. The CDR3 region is CASSFGTGYTEAFF. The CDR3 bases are TGTGCCAGCAGTTTCGGGACAGGGTACACTGAAGCTTTCTTT.